This TCR beta chain was sequenced during a study of cytomegalovirus exposure and HLA in healthy donors. Points from the study as a whole: A later analysis, which compared TCR beta chains of equal frequency, found the HLA-associated ones more clonally expanded. Per published accounts, TCR beta sequences correctly predicted the HLA-A and HLA-B alleles of most subjects. According to reports, the classifier identified cytomegalovirus status with high specificity and sensitivity.

On this clone: Its antigen remains unknown.

The PCR was carried out with 60 Vbeta primers and 13 Jbeta primers. Clones were sequenced by immunoSEQ multiplex PCR, and TCRdb holds only the in-frame ones, with some missing. Among more than 95,000 clones listed, about 71% were seen once. This sequence was found in a woman between 45 and 65 years old in good health and CMV-seronegative. The source material was PBMCs.

Written as DNA, the CDR3 is TGTGCCAGCAGCTTACAGGTTTCCTACGAGCAGTACTTC. This translates into CASSLQVSYEQYF. This chain uses TRBV7-8 with TRBJ2-7; D ambiguous. CDR3 length equals 13 residues. Per germline, CDR1 SGHVS and CDR2 FQNEAQ. V was cut by 2 bases and J by 1 base, with 6 bases left in between.